This T cell receptor beta chain was documented in a study of shared clonotypes between healthy human individuals. CDR1 and CDR2 from the germline V gene are LGHNA and YNFKEQ. The CDR3 sequence is 16 residues long. V trimming: 6 bases; J trimming: 4 bases; junction bases outside the gene matches: 8. Measured with immunoSEQ multiplex PCR; TCRdb has only the in-frame clones, and not every one. The table shows some 630,000 clones, with approximately 96% occurring only once. CD8 cells classed as naive were CD45RO-negative and positively selected for CCR7, excluding terminally differentiated effector memory CD45RA+ cells. Participating donors were healthy, HIV-negative adults free of recent acute infections or vaccinations.

Sequenced input: naive CD8+ T cells sorted from blood. The V gene is TRBV4-2, the J gene TRBJ2-1, with 11 bases that match TRBD2. The sequence was obtained from a woman aged 25 to 45 in good health. CDR3 region: CASRSSGRALYNEQFF. The CDR3 DNA sequence: TGTGCCAGCAGAAGTAGCGGGAGGGCCCTTTACAATGAGCAGTTCTTC.